These T cell receptor beta chains were read from a single sample in a study of graft-versus-host responses after intestinal transplantation. Sequencing used immunoSEQ multiplex PCR; TCRdb keeps in-frame clones, though not all of them. The repertoire consists of about 86,000 clones, with 83% occurring once and the leading ten covering about a sixth. These TCRs are of unknown antigen specificity. The sample in question was unstimulated CD8+ T cells sorted from spleen or lymph node cells, obtained before intestinal transplant. Receptor source: a human donor who received an intestinal transplant. Each CDR3 is given with its conserved first and last residue. Fields, in order: V gene, J gene, D gene, CDR3 length, clone size, CDR3 protein, CDR3 DNA. The D gene is left open where the match is weak. Clone size is not always given. Where it is, it says once, few, many or a class for expanded clones.

V gene: TRBV5-1; J gene: TRBJ2-3; D gene: TRBD2; CDR3 length: 17; clone size: -; CDR3 protein: CASSYGLAGGGKDTQYF; CDR3 DNA: TGCGCCAGCAGTTACGGACTAGCGGGAGGGGGGAAAGATACGCAGTATTTT
V gene: TRBV28; J gene: TRBJ2-7; D gene: TRBD1; CDR3 length: 14; clone size: -; CDR3 protein: CASSGWTGDYEQYF; CDR3 DNA: TGTGCCAGCAGTGGATGGACAGGCGACTACGAGCAGTACTTC
V gene: TRBV27; J gene: TRBJ2-7; D gene: -; CDR3 length: 13; clone size: few; CDR3 protein: CASSWQLDYEQYF; CDR3 DNA: TGTGCCAGCAGTTGGCAGCTGGACTACGAGCAGTACTTC
V gene: TRBV28; J gene: TRBJ1-5; D gene: -; CDR3 length: 15; clone size: -; CDR3 protein: CASSLVGTLSRPQHF; CDR3 DNA: TGTGCCAGCAGTTTAGTGGGGACATTGAGTCGGCCCCAGCATTTT
V gene: TRBV9; J gene: TRBJ1-5; D gene: -; CDR3 length: 13; clone size: once; CDR3 protein: CASSVGLDQPQHF; CDR3 DNA: TGTGCCAGCAGCGTTGGTTTAGATCAGCCCCAGCATTTT
V gene: TRBV2; J gene: TRBJ2-5; D gene: -; CDR3 length: 15; clone size: once; CDR3 protein: CASSEGGGGSETQYF; CDR3 DNA: TGTGCCAGCAGTGAAGGGGGCGGGGGCTCAGAGACCCAGTACTTC
V gene: TRBV6-6; J gene: TRBJ2-3; D gene: TRBD2; CDR3 length: 16; clone size: few; CDR3 protein: CASSSLLASFTDTQYF; CDR3 DNA: TGTGCCAGCAGTTCTTTACTAGCGTCATTCACAGATACGCAGTATTTT
V gene: TRBV19; J gene: TRBJ1-2; D gene: -; CDR3 length: 13; clone size: -; CDR3 protein: CASRVGDLYGYTF; CDR3 DNA: TGTGCCAGTAGGGTGGGGGATCTCTATGGCTACACCTTC
V gene: TRBV4-1; J gene: TRBJ2-2; D gene: -; CDR3 length: 13; clone size: -; CDR3 protein: CASSRPDTGELFF; CDR3 DNA: TGCGCCAGCAGCCGCCCGGACACCGGGGAGCTGTTTTTT
V gene: TRBV10-1; J gene: TRBJ2-7; D gene: TRBD2; CDR3 length: 14; clone size: -; CDR3 protein: CASSESGTSYEQYF; CDR3 DNA: TGCGCCAGCAGTGAGAGCGGGACGTCCTACGAGCAGTACTTC
V gene: TRBV9; J gene: TRBJ2-1; D gene: TRBD1; CDR3 length: 16; clone size: -; CDR3 protein: CASSVYRDSLINEQFF; CDR3 DNA: TGTGCCAGCAGCGTATACCGGGACAGCCTAATCAATGAGCAGTTCTTC
V gene: TRBV13; J gene: TRBJ2-1; D gene: TRBD2; CDR3 length: 14; clone size: -; CDR3 protein: CASSSGGGANEQFF; CDR3 DNA: TGTGCCAGCAGCTCTGGGGGAGGGGCCAATGAGCAGTTCTTC
V gene: TRBV5-1; J gene: TRBJ2-5; D gene: TRBD2; CDR3 length: 16; clone size: -; CDR3 protein: CASSGGLAGVGETQYF; CDR3 DNA: TGCGCCAGCAGCGGAGGACTAGCGGGGGTTGGAGAGACCCAGTACTTC
V gene: TRBV7-3; J gene: TRBJ2-1; D gene: -; CDR3 length: 12; clone size: -; CDR3 protein: CASSIPPGEQFF; CDR3 DNA: TGTGCCAGCAGCATTCCCCCGGGTGAGCAGTTCTTC
V gene: TRBV5-4; J gene: TRBJ2-1; D gene: TRBD1; CDR3 length: 16; clone size: -; CDR3 protein: CASSLSLDRGYDEQFF; CDR3 DNA: TGTGCCAGCAGCTTGTCTTTGGACAGGGGTTATGATGAGCAGTTCTTC
V gene: TRBV7-3; J gene: TRBJ1-6; D gene: -; CDR3 length: 15; clone size: -; CDR3 protein: CASSSDGGYNSPLHF; CDR3 DNA: TGTGCCAGCAGCTCGGACGGGGGATATAATTCACCCCTCCACTTT
V gene: TRBV6-5; J gene: TRBJ2-2; D gene: TRBD1; CDR3 length: 16; clone size: -; CDR3 protein: CASSYPPGQGSGELFF; CDR3 DNA: TGTGCCAGCAGTTACCCTCCGGGACAGGGTTCCGGGGAGCTGTTTTTT
V gene: TRBV4-1; J gene: TRBJ2-5; D gene: TRBD2; CDR3 length: 15; clone size: -; CDR3 protein: CASRGLAGGRETQYF; CDR3 DNA: TGCGCCAGCCGGGGACTAGCGGGGGGGCGGGAGACCCAGTACTTC
V gene: TRBV15; J gene: TRBJ2-7; D gene: -; CDR3 length: 14; clone size: -; CDR3 protein: CATSSTTVDYEQYF; CDR3 DNA: TGTGCCACCAGCAGTACGACAGTGGACTACGAGCAGTACTTC
V gene: TRBV6-5; J gene: TRBJ2-5; D gene: -; CDR3 length: 15; clone size: -; CDR3 protein: CASSYVGVGQETQYF; CDR3 DNA: TGTGCCAGCAGTTACGTAGGAGTGGGTCAAGAGACCCAGTACTTC
V gene: TRBV5-4; J gene: TRBJ2-5; D gene: TRBD2; CDR3 length: 16; clone size: -; CDR3 protein: CASSFGLAGVSETQYF; CDR3 DNA: TGTGCCAGCAGCTTTGGACTAGCGGGGGTTTCAGAGACCCAGTACTTC
V gene: TRBV6-5; J gene: TRBJ2-1; D gene: TRBD2; CDR3 length: 15; clone size: -; CDR3 protein: CASSFLAGDYNEQFF; CDR3 DNA: TGTGCCAGCAGTTTTCTAGCGGGGGATTACAATGAGCAGTTCTTC
V gene: TRBV13; J gene: TRBJ2-3; D gene: -; CDR3 length: 17; clone size: once; CDR3 protein: CASSWTFGGSDSDTQYF; CDR3 DNA: TGTGCCAGCAGCTGGACCTTCGGGGGTAGCGATTCAGATACGCAGTATTTT
V gene: TRBV10-1; J gene: TRBJ2-3; D gene: -; CDR3 length: 15; clone size: -; CDR3 protein: CASSAGTTRTDTQYF; CDR3 DNA: TGCGCCAGCAGTGCAGGAACAACTCGCACAGATACGCAGTATTTT
V gene: TRBV9; J gene: TRBJ2-6; D gene: -; CDR3 length: 18; clone size: -; CDR3 protein: CARSVSRRGSSGANVLTF; CDR3 DNA: TGTGCCCGCAGCGTGAGTCGACGGGGGAGCTCTGGGGCCAACGTCCTGACTTTC
V gene: TRBV10-3; J gene: TRBJ2-7; D gene: TRBD1; CDR3 length: 17; clone size: -; CDR3 protein: CATSEALRDRYSYEQYF; CDR3 DNA: TGTGCCACGTCCGAAGCCCTCCGGGACAGATACTCCTACGAGCAGTACTTC
V gene: TRBV4-1; J gene: TRBJ1-6; D gene: -; CDR3 length: 14; clone size: few; CDR3 protein: CASSQVGRASPLHF; CDR3 DNA: TGCGCCAGCAGCCAAGTGGGGAGGGCCTCACCCCTCCACTTT
V gene: TRBV5-1; J gene: TRBJ2-2; D gene: -; CDR3 length: 12; clone size: -; CDR3 protein: CASRRLPGELFF; CDR3 DNA: TGCGCCAGCCGACGGCTCCCCGGGGAGCTGTTTTTT
V gene: TRBV15; J gene: TRBJ2-7; D gene: -; CDR3 length: 15; clone size: -; CDR3 protein: CATSREQGPSYEQYF; CDR3 DNA: TGTGCCACCAGCAGAGAGCAGGGTCCCTCCTACGAGCAGTACTTC
V gene: TRBV13; J gene: TRBJ2-1; D gene: -; CDR3 length: 15; clone size: -; CDR3 protein: CASSLAIGSYNEQFF; CDR3 DNA: TGTGCCAGCAGCTTAGCAATCGGGTCCTACAATGAGCAGTTCTTC
V gene: TRBV5-1; J gene: TRBJ1-6; D gene: -; CDR3 length: 16; clone size: medium-sized; CDR3 protein: CASSLVGSSYNSPLHF; CDR3 DNA: TGCGCCAGCAGCTTGGTGGGCAGCTCCTATAATTCACCCCTCCACTTT
V gene: TRBV7-9; J gene: TRBJ2-5; D gene: TRBD1; CDR3 length: 17; clone size: -; CDR3 protein: CASSLGGQGGRRETQYF; CDR3 DNA: TGTGCCAGCAGCTTAGGGGGACAGGGTGGACGGCGGGAGACCCAGTACTTC
V gene: TRBV5-4; J gene: TRBJ2-3; D gene: -; CDR3 length: 16; clone size: once; CDR3 protein: CASSLAEDSYTDTQYF; CDR3 DNA: TGTGCCAGCAGCTTGGCCGAGGACAGCTACACAGATACGCAGTATTTT
V gene: TRBV7-9; J gene: TRBJ1-1; D gene: -; CDR3 length: 18; clone size: -; CDR3 protein: CASRPRPHGRLKLTEAFF; CDR3 DNA: TGTGCCAGCAGGCCTAGACCGCACGGACGGCTCAAATTAACTGAAGCTTTCTTT